The 12 T cell receptor beta chains below come from one sample, sequenced in a study of shared T cell receptors in the human thymus (dated by TCRdb to about 2021). Libraries were prepared through the immunoSEQ multiplex PCR assay. TCRdb stores this immuneACCESS table with in-frame sequences only. Part of the clones is absent; in the studies checked, under half of the shortfall reflects unresolved V genes, and no reason is known for the rest. In all, the sample holds hundreds of thousands of clones, and more than 75% of those were seen once. More than 0.009% of the sample is in the top ten clones. These data were also filed under a second study, of human thymus T cells.

The sample consisted of thymocytes. The receptors were sampled from a boy younger than two with a congenital heart defect. Donor details come from another sample of the same person, matched by shared clones.

V usage is TRBV4-1 and J usage is TRBJ2-3, with 12 bases aligning to TRBD2. The CDR3 spans 17 residues. CDR1 and CDR2 from the germline V gene are MGHRA and YSYEKL. V was clipped by 2 bases and J by 4 bases; unmatched bases: 7. CDR3 residues: CASSQSRTSGAPDTQYF. Here the CDR3 DNA reads TGCGCCAGCAGCCAATCTAGGACTAGCGGGGCGCCAGATACGCAGTATTTT.

V usage is TRBV19 and J usage is TRBJ1-5; 8 nucleotides agree with TRBD1. This CDR3 contains 16 residues. Germline V gene lookup returns CDR1 LNHDA and CDR2 SQIVND (reference sequence). The junction had 10 bases not matched to a gene; V was cut back by 3 bases and J by 6 bases. CDR3 amino acids: CASSIQTGAVFQPQHF. The CDR3 bases are TGTGCCAGTAGTATCCAGACAGGGGCGGTTTTTCAGCCCCAGCATTTT. Supplemented by reference TRBV19 and TRBJ1-5, the full variable domain reads DGGITQSPKYLFRKEGQNVTLSCEQNLNHDAMYWYRQDPGQGLRLIYYSQIVNDFQKGDIAEGYSVSREKKESFPLTVTSAQKNPTAFYLCASSIQTGAVFQPQHFGDGTRLSIL.

For the CDR3, the DNA is TGTGCCAGCAGTTACTTACAGGGGGAAGAGACCCAGTACTTC. Translating it yields CASSYLQGEETQYF. The rearrangement uses TRBV6-5 and TRBJ2-5; TRBD1 matches at 8 bases. The CDR3 totals 14 residues. Germline lookup yields CDR1 MNHEY and CDR2 SVGAGI. V shed 1 base, J shed 3 bases, and the junction held 1 base outside the gene matches.

The chain is built from TRBV4-3 and TRBJ1-1; D is undetermined. Germline V gene data show CDR1 as LGHNA and CDR2 as YSLEER. This CDR3 spans 16 amino acids. V was trimmed by 0 bases and J by 0 bases, leaving 11 bases between them. The CDR3 is CASSQDNPGMNTEAFF. CDR3 DNA: TGCGCCAGCAGCCAAGATAACCCGGGGATGAACACTGAAGCTTTCTTT.

The chain employs TRBV6-1 and TRBJ1-4; possible D gene TRBD1, 6 bases. The ends were cut back, 6 bases at V and 3 bases at J, with 11 bases in the middle. Germline V lookup: CDR1 MNHNS, CDR2 SASEGT. The CDR3 extends over 14 amino acids. The CDR3: CASRHRAPNEKLFF. The CDR3 coding sequence is TGTGCCAGCAGGCACAGGGCCCCTAATGAAAAACTGTTTTTT.

V usage is TRBV2 and J usage is TRBJ1-4; D perhaps matches TRBD1 (5 bases). This CDR3 is built from 16 residues. Trimming took 6 bases from V and 5 from J, leaving 19 bases between them. Germline CDR1 is SNHLY and CDR2 is FYNNEI. In nucleotides, the CDR3 is TGTGCCAGCAGCCAGGGTTCGGGGGAAGAGAATGAAAAACTGTTTTTT. Its protein is CASSQGSGEENEKLFF.

CDR3 nucleotide sequence: TGTGCCAGCAGCCCAGACAGGGGTGGTGGCTATGGCTACACCTTC. This gives the protein CASSPDRGGGYGYTF. The chain employs TRBV9 and TRBJ1-2; 8 bases line up with TRBD1. The V gene end was trimmed by 4 bases and the J gene end by 4 bases; junction bases not matched to a gene: 9. The CDR3 extends over 15 amino acids. In germline, CDR1 is SGDLS, CDR2 YYNGEE.

The chain links TRBV6-5 to TRBJ1-1; D possibly corresponds to TRBD1 (5 bases). This CDR3 has 15 residues. Deletions cut 8 bases from V and 0 bases from J, with 16 bases between. Germline CDR1 and CDR2: MNHEY and SVGAGI. The CDR3: CASRGVVKMNTEAFF. DNA of the CDR3: TGTGCCAGCCGGGGGGTTGTAAAGATGAACACTGAAGCTTTCTTT.

The rearrangement links TRBV6-1 to TRBJ1-2; D is ambiguous. Trimming shortened V by 10 bases and J by 4 bases, and 16 bases separated the two germline ends. The germline V gene has CDR1 MNHNS and CDR2 SASEGT. There are 13 residues in the CDR3. The CDR3 DNA reads as TGTGCCATCTCCATTCCCACTGGCTATGGCTACACCTTC. Translation: CAISIPTGYGYTF.

This rearrangement joins TRBV7-3 to TRBJ2-5; D perhaps matches TRBD2 (5 bases). CDR3 size: 15 residues. With 5 bases removed from V and 2 bases from J, the gap between germline ends came to 15 bases. The germline V gene has CDR1 SGHTA and CDR2 FQGTGA. The CDR3 sequence is CASSPQAVTQETQYF. As DNA, the CDR3 is TGTGCCAGCAGCCCCCAAGCGGTGACTCAAGAGACCCAGTACTTC.

The rearrangement joins TRBV14 to TRBJ2-1; 9 bases are a match to TRBD1. The V and J ends lost 4 bases and 2 bases, in that order; junction bases with no gene match: 12. Germline CDR1 reads SGHDN; CDR2 reads FVKESK. This CDR3 region has 18 residues. The CDR3 nucleotides are TGTGCCAGCAGCCCAGAAGAGACTGGACAGGGGACCTACAATGAGCAGTTCTTC. This codes for CASSPEETGQGTYNEQFF.

The chain links TRBV27 to TRBJ1-1; D gene uncertain. The germline V gene encodes CDR1 MNHEY and CDR2 SMNVEV (reference sequence). Deletions cut 3 bases from V and 7 bases from J, with 24 bases between. This CDR3 is built from 17 residues. The chain's CDR3 is CASSLTQRFSELYEAFF. CDR3 DNA: TGTGCCAGCAGTTTGACTCAAAGGTTTTCGGAGTTATATGAAGCTTTCTTT.